These 4 T cell receptor beta chains were sequenced from one sample in a study of metastatic and nonmetastatic thyroid tumors. With MiXCR, TCRdb reprocessed the PCR reads. The sample shows 15,000 to 20,000 clones, 34% of them seen only once. The entire patient cohort was treatment-naive prior to thyroid surgery. The specimen sequenced was tumor tissue. These receptors came from a male donor with papillary thyroid cancer or a benign thyroid nodule (not recorded which). Some clones in this sample may be carry-over from other donors' samples.

The V and J genes are TRBV11-2 and TRBJ2-1; 8 nucleotides agree with TRBD2. This CDR3 region has 16 residues. Germline trimming cut 5 bases from V and 4 bases from J; bases unmatched to any gene: 10. Germline V gene sequence: CDR1 SGHAT, CDR2 FQNNGV. Written as DNA, the CDR3 is TGTGCCAGCAGCCATGAGCAGCGGGAGTGTTACAATGAGCAGTTCTTC. Residues: CASSHEQRECYNEQFF.

Concerning this clone itself: An end of the junction does not agree with germline; a read error may underlie this. The V call is TRBV5-1, the J call TRBJ2-7, with D perhaps matching TRBD1 (6 bases). The CDR3 runs to 15 residues. The germline V gene has CDR1 SGHRS and CDR2 YFSETQ. CDR3: CAISLGHRDIHEQYF. The CDR3 nucleotides read TGCGCCATCAGCTTGGGTCACAGGGATATCCACGAGCAGTACTTC.

V gene TRBV6-2 or TRBV6-3 combines with J gene TRBJ1-2; no firm D call. CDR1 MNHEY and CDR2 SVGEGT come from the germline V gene. The CDR3 runs to 16 residues. Deletions cut 0 bases from V and 0 bases from J, with 11 bases between. CDR3 nucleotide sequence: TGTGCCAGCAGTTACTCGATGACTTCAGCTAACTATGGCTACACCTTC. Amino acids: CASSYSMTSANYGYTF.

This clone turned up a few times. V and J are TRBV6-1 and TRBJ2-3, with D possibly matching TRBD1 (5 bases). The CDR3 runs 12 residues. CDR1 and CDR2 from the germline V gene are MNHNS and SASEGT. The germline V and J ends were trimmed by 2 bases and 15 bases, with 15 bases remaining between them. CDR3 sequence reads: CASSEPRERGYF. For the CDR3, the DNA is TGTGCCAGCAGTGAACCCAGGGAAAGGGGTTATTTT.